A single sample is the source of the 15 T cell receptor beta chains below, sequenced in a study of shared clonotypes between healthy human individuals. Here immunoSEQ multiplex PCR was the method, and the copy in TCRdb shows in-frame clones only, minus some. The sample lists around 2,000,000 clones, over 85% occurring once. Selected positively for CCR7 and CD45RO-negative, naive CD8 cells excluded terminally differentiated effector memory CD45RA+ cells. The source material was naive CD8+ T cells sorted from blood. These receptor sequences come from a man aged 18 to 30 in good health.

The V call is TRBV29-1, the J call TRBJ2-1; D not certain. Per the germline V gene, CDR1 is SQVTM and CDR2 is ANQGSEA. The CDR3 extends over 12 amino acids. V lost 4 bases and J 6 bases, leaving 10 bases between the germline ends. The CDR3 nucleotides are TGCAGCGTTGTAAGAGTAAGCAATGAGCAGTTCTTC. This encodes CSVVRVSNEQFF.

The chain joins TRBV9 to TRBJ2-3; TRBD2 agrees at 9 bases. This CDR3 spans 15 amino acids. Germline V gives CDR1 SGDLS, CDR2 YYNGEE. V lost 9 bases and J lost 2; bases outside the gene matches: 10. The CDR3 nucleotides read TGTGCCACCTCGTATAGCGGGGGCTCCACAGATACGCAGTATTTT. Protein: CATSYSGGSTDTQYF.

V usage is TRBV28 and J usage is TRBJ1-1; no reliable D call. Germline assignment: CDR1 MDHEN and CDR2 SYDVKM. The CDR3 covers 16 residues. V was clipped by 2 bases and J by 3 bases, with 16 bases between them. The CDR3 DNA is TGTGCCAGCAGTTTAGCGATAAGCACCTCGGACACTGAAGCTTTCTTT. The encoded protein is CASSLAISTSDTEAFF.

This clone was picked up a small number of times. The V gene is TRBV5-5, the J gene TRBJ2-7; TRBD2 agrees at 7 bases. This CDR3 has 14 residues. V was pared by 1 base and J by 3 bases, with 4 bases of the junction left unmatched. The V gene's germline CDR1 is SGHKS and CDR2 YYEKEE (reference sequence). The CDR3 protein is CASSLSSGHYEQYF. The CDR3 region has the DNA TGTGCCAGCAGCTTGTCTAGCGGCCACTACGAGCAGTACTTC.

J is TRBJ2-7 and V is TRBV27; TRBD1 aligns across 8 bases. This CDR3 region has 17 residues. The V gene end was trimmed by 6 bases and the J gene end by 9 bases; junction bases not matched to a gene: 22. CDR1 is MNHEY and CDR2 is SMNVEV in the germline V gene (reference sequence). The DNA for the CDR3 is TGTGCCAGCAGCCCAACAGGGGTGACGCGAATAGGACAGGGGCAGTACTTC. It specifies CASSPTGVTRIGQGQYF.

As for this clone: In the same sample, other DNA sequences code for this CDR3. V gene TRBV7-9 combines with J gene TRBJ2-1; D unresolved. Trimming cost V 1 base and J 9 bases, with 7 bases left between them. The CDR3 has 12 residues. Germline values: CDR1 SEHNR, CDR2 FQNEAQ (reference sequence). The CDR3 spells CASSLEVAEQFF. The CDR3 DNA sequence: TGTGCCAGCAGCTTAGAAGTGGCTGAGCAGTTCTTC.

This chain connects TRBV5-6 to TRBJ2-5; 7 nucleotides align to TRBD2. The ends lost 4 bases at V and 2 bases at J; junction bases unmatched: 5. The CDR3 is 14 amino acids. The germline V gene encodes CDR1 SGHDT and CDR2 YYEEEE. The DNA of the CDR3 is TGTGCCAGCAGCCAAGGACTAGAACAAGAGACCCAGTACTTC. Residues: CASSQGLEQETQYF.

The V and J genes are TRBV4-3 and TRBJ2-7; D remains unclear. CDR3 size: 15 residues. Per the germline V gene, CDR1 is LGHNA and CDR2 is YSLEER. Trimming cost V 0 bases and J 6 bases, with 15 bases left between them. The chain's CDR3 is CASSQDPWPTREQYF. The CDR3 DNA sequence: TGCGCCAGCAGCCAAGATCCGTGGCCGACACGCGAGCAGTACTTC.

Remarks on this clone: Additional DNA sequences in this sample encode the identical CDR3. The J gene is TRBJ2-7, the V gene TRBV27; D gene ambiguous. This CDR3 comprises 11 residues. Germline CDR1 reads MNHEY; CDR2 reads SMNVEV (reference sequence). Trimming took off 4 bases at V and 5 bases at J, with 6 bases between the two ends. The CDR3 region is CASSSGHEQYF. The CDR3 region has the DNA TGTGCCAGCAGTTCCGGGCACGAGCAGTACTTC.

CDR3 DNA: TGCAGCGCCGAAAACGGGGAGGCCGGAGAGACCCAGTACTTC. Its translation is CSAENGEAGETQYF. The chain employs TRBV29-1 and TRBJ2-5; D is perhaps TRBD2 (6 bases). This CDR3 is 14 amino acids long. Germline V lookup: CDR1 SQVTM, CDR2 ANQGSEA. Trimming removed 7 bases from V and 4 bases from J, with 19 bases in between.

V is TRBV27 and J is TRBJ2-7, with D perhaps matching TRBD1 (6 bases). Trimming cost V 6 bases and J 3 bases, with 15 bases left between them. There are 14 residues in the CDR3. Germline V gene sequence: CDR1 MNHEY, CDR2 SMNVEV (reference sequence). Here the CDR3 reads CASSQDRGSYEQYF. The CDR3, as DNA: TGTGCCAGCAGCCAGGATAGGGGGAGCTACGAGCAGTACTTC.

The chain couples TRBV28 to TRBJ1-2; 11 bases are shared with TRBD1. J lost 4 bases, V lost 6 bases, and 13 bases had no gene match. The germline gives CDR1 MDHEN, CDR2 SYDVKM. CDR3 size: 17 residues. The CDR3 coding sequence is TGTGCCAGCAGCCCACTAATGGACAGGGGGCCGTCCTATGGCTACACCTTC. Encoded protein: CASSPLMDRGPSYGYTF.

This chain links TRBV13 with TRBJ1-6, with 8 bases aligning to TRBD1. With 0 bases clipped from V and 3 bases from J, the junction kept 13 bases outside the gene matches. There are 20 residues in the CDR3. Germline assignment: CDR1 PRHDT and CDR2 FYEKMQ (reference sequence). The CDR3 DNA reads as TGTGCCAGCAGCTTAGGCACCGGGACAGGAGAAGGGTACTATAATTCACCCCTCCACTTT. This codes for CASSLGTGTGEGYYNSPLHF.

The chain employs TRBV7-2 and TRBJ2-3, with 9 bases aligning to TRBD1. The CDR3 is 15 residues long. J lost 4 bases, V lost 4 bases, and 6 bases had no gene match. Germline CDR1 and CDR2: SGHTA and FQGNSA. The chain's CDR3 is CASSSTGGRADTQYF. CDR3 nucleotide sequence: TGTGCCAGCAGCTCCACAGGGGGCCGCGCAGATACGCAGTATTTT. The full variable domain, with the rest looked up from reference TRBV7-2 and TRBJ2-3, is GAGVSQSPSNKVTEKGKDVELRCDPISGHTALYWYRQSLGQGLEFLIYFQGNSAPDKSGLPSDRFSAERTGGSVSTLTIQRTQQEDSAVYLCASSSTGGRADTQYFGPGTRLTVL.

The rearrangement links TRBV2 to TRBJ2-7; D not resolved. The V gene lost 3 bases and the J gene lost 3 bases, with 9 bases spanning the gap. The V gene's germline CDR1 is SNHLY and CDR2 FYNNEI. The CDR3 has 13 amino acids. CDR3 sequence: CASSDVAVYEQYF. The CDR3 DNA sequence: TGTGCCAGCAGTGATGTCGCGGTCTACGAGCAGTACTTC.